Presented here are 10 T cell receptor beta chains from one specimen sequenced in a study of blood T cell repertoires in COVID-19. Assay used: immunoSEQ multiplex PCR; TCRdb lists only in-frame clones, some missing. Of 380,000 or so clones in the sample, approximately 77% were seen once. Sequences were obtained from peripheral blood. These receptors originate from a human donor with acute or convalescent COVID-19. The donor label of this sample is uncertain.

The V call is TRBV5-1, the J call TRBJ1-1; a possible D gene is TRBD1 (5 bases). The length of the CDR3 is 15 residues. With 4 bases removed from V and 1 base from J, the gap between germline ends came to 14 bases. Germline assignment: CDR1 SGHRS and CDR2 YFSETQ. The CDR3 DNA reads as TGCGCCAGCAGCCCCGGGGGGGGTGGGAACACTGAAGCTTTCTTT. Amino acid sequence: CASSPGGGGNTEAFF.

The chain couples TRBV19 to TRBJ2-6; possibly TRBD2 for D (6 bases). V was trimmed by 7 bases and J by 2 bases, leaving 15 bases between them. This CDR3 contains 16 residues. The V gene's germline CDR1 is LNHDA and CDR2 SQIVND (reference sequence). The chain's CDR3 is CASTDGGAAGANVLTF. CDR3 bases: TGTGCCAGTACCGATGGAGGGGCAGCTGGGGCCAACGTCCTGACTTTC.

The CDR3 region has the DNA TGTGCCAGCAGCCACCTCCTAGTTGGTGGCGAGCAGTACTTC. Translating it yields CASSHLLVGGEQYF. The rearrangement uses TRBV3-1 (or the pseudogene TRBV3-2) and TRBJ2-7; D is undetermined. Germline V lookup: CDR1 LGHDT, CDR2 YNNKEL (reference sequence). The CDR3 is made up of 14 amino acids. Trimming removed 3 bases from V and 6 bases from J, with 15 bases in between.

This clone was counted only a few times. J is TRBJ1-2 and V is TRBV10-3, with D possibly matching TRBD1 (6 bases). Germline-derived CDR1 and CDR2 are ENHRY and SYGVKD. Deletions cut 2 bases from V and 7 bases from J, with 11 bases between. This CDR3 is 13 amino acids long. In DNA, the CDR3 is TGTGCCATCAGTGAGCAGCAGGGGTCTGGCTACACCTTC. Protein sequence: CAISEQQGSGYTF.

This clone was found once. The V and J genes are TRBV18 and TRBJ2-3, with D possibly being TRBD2 (5 bases). V lost 3 bases and J 1 base, leaving 11 bases between the germline ends. The germline CDR1 and CDR2 sequences are KGHSH and LQKENI. The CDR3 is 15 residues long. The CDR3 here is CASSPQTGGTDTQYF. CDR3 in DNA: TGTGCCAGCTCACCCCAGACCGGGGGCACAGATACGCAGTATTTT.

This clone has just a few counts. V usage is TRBV30 and J usage is TRBJ2-6; possibly TRBD1 for D (6 bases). V lost 1 base and J lost 2, with 15 bases in between. Germline V lookup: CDR1 GTSNPN, CDR2 SVGIG (reference sequence). CDR3 length: 17 amino acids. CDR3 sequence reads: CAWSDQLQGPGANVLTF. The CDR3 bases are TGTGCCTGGAGTGATCAGTTACAGGGTCCTGGGGCCAACGTCCTGACTTTC.

V and J are TRBV18 and TRBJ2-1; 10 bases are shared with TRBD1. Trimming cost V 5 bases and J 3 bases; bases outside gene matches: 7. Germline V gene lookup returns CDR1 KGHSH and CDR2 LQKENI. The CDR3 sequence is 16 residues long. The CDR3 DNA is TGTGCCAGCTCAACGGGACAGGGGAAGGACTACAATGAGCAGTTCTTC. Amino acids: CASSTGQGKDYNEQFF.

The CDR3 DNA follows: TGTGCCAGTAGTAGCCAGGGACTTCGAGAAAAACTGTTTTTT. This codes for CASSSQGLREKLFF. The chain recombines TRBV19 with TRBJ1-4, with D perhaps TRBD1 (5 bases). Germline CDR1 reads LNHDA; CDR2 reads SQIVND (reference sequence). Trimming pared 4 bases from V and 8 bases from J, leaving 14 bases between. This CDR3 is 14 amino acids long.

The chain's CDR3 is CASSTTGSDNYGYTF. For the CDR3, the DNA is TGTGCCAGCAGTACCACAGGGTCTGATAACTATGGCTACACCTTC. This chain connects TRBV28 to TRBJ1-2, with D tentatively TRBD1 (6 bases). This CDR3 comprises 15 residues. Per the germline V gene, CDR1 is MDHEN and CDR2 is SYDVKM. The V and J ends lost 5 bases and 1 base respectively, with 14 bases between them.

The chain has TRBV7-9 and TRBJ2-3, with 7 bases lining up with TRBD1. Per germline, CDR1 SEHNR and CDR2 FQNEAQ (reference sequence). J was trimmed by 2 bases and V by 5 bases; bases with no gene match: 7. The CDR3 consists of 15 residues. The CDR3 sequence is CASSPGDSPTDTQYF. In nucleotides, the CDR3 is TGTGCCAGCAGCCCTGGGGACAGCCCCACAGATACGCAGTATTTT.